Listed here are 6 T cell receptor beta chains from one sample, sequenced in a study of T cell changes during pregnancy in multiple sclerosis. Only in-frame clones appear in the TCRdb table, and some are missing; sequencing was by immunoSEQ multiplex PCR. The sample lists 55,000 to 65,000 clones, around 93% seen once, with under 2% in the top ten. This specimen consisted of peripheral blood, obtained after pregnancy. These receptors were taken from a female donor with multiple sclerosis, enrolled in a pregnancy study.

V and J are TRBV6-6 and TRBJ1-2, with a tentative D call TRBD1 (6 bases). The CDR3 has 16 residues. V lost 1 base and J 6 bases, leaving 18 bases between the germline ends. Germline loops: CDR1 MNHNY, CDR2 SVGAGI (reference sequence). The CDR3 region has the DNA TGTGCCAGCAGTTACTTGACTACCGGGACACCCCATGGCTACACCTTC. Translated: CASSYLTTGTPHGYTF.

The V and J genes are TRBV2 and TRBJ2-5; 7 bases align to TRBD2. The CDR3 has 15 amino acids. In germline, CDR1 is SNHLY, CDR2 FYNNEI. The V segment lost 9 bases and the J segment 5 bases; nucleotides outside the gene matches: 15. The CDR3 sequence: CASGAKWEGFETQYF. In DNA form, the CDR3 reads TGTGCCAGTGGGGCTAAGTGGGAGGGCTTTGAGACCCAGTACTTC. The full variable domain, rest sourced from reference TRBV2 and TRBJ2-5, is EPEVTQTPSHQVTQMGQEVILRCVPISNHLYFYWYRQILGQKVEFLVSFYNNEISEKSEIFDDQFSVERPDGSNFTLKIRSTKLEDSAMYFCASGAKWEGFETQYFGPGTRLLVL.

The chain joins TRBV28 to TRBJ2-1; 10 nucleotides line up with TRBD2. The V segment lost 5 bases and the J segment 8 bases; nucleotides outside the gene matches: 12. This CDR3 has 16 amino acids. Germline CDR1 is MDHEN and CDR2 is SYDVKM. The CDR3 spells CASSPGTSAALYEQFF. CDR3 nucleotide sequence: TGTGCCAGCAGTCCTGGGACTAGCGCTGCTCTGTATGAGCAGTTCTTC.

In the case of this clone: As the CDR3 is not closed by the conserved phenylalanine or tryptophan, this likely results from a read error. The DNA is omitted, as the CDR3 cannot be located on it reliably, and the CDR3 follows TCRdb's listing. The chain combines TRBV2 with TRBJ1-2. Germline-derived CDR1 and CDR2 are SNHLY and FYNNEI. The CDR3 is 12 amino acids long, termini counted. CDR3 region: CASSERLDLGFE.

This CDR3 reads CASLPKSGYYNEQFF. DNA for the CDR3: TGTGCCAGCCTCCCGAAGAGCGGTTACTACAATGAGCAGTTCTTC. The gene calls are TRBV27 and TRBJ2-1; D perhaps matches TRBD2 (5 bases). Looked up from germline, CDR1 is MNHEY and CDR2 is SMNVEV (reference sequence). This CDR3 region has 15 residues. Trimming pared 8 bases from V and 3 bases from J, leaving 17 bases between.

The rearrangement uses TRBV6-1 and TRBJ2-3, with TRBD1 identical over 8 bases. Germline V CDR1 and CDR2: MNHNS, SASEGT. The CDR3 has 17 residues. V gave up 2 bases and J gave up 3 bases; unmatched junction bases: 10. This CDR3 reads CASSERGRGRHTDTQYF. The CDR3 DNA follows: TGTGCCAGCAGTGAACGAGGCAGGGGGCGACATACAGATACGCAGTATTTT.